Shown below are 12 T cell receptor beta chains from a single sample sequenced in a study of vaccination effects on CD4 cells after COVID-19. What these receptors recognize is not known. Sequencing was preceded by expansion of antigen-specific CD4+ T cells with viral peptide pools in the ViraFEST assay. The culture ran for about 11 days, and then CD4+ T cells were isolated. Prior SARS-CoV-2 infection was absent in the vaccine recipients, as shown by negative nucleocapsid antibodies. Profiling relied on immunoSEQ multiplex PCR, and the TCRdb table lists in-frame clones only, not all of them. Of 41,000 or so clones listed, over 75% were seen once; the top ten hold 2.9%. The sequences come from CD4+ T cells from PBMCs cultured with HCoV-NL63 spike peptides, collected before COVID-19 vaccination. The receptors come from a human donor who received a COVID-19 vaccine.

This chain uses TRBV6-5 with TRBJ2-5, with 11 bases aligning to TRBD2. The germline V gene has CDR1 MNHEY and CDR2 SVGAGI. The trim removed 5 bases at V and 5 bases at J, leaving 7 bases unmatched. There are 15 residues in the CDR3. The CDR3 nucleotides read TGTGCCAGCAGTCCAGGGACTAGCGGTGGGGAGACCCAGTACTTC. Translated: CASSPGTSGGETQYF.

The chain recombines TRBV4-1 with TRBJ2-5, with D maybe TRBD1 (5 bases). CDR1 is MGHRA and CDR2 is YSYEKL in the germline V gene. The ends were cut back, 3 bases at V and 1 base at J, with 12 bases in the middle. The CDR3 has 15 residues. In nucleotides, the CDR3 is TGCGCCAGCAGCCACGATCCCAGGGCCCAAGAGACCCAGTACTTC. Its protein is CASSHDPRAQETQYF.

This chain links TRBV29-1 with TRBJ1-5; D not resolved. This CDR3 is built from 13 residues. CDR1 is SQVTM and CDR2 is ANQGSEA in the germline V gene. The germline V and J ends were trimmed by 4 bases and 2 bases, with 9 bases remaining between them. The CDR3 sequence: CSVAGSGNQPQHF. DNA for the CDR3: TGCAGCGTTGCGGGGTCCGGCAATCAGCCCCAGCATTTT.

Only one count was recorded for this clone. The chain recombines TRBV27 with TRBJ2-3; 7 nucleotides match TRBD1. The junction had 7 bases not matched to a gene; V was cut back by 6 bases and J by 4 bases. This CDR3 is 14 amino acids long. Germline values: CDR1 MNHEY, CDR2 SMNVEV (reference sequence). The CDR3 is CASRSRGRADTQYF. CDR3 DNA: TGTGCCAGCAGGTCGAGGGGGCGCGCAGATACGCAGTATTTT.

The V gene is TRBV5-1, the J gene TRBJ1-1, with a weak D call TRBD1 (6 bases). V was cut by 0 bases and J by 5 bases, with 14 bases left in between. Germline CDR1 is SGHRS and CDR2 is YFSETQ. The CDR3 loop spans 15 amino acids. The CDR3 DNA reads TGCGCCAGCAGCTTGGTCGTTGGGGGGCGAACTGAAGCTTTCTTT. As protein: CASSLVVGGRTEAFF.

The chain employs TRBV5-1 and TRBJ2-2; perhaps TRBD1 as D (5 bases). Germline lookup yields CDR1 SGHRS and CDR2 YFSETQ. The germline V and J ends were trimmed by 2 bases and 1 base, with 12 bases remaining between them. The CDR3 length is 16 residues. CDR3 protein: CASSFGAMRNTGELFF. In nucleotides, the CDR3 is TGCGCCAGCAGCTTTGGGGCTATGAGGAACACCGGGGAGCTGTTTTTT.

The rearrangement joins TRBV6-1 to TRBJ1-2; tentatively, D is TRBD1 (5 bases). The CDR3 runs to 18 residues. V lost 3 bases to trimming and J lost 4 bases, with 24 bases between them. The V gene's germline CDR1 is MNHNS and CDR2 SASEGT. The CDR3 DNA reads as TGTGCCAGCAGTGAGTTTCTGGCGGTTCAGGGCCCTATCTATGGCTACACCTTC. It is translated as CASSEFLAVQGPIYGYTF.

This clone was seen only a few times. The CDR3 loop is CASSLRADQPQHF. Written as DNA, the CDR3 is TGTGCCAGCAGCTTAAGGGCCGATCAGCCCCAGCATTTT. V is TRBV7-9 and J is TRBJ1-5; no firm D call. V shed 2 bases and J shed 5 bases, with 7 bases lying between them. This CDR3 has 13 residues. Germline CDR1 is SEHNR and CDR2 is FQNEAQ (reference sequence).

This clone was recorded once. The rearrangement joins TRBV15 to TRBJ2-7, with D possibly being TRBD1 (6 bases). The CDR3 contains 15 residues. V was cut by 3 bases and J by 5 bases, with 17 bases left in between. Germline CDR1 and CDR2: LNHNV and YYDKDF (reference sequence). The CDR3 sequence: CATSRTGSGPHEQYV. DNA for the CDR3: TGTGCCACCAGCAGGACAGGCTCAGGGCCCCACGAGCAGTACGTC.

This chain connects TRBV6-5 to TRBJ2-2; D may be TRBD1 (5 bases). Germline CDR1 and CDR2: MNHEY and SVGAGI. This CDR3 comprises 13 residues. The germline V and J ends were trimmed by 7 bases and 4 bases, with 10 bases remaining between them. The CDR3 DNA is TGTGCCAGCAAGGTACAGGTCACCGGGGAGCTGTTTTTT. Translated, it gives CASKVQVTGELFF.

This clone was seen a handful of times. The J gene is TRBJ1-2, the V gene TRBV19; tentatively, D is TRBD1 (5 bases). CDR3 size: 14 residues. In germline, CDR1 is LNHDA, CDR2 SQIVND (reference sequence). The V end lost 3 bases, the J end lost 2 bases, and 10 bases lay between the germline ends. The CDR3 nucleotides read TGTGCCAGTAGTATTGAAGACAGAAACTATGGCTACACCTTC. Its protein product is CASSIEDRNYGYTF. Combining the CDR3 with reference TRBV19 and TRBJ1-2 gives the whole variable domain DGGITQSPKYLFRKEGQNVTLSCEQNLNHDAMYWYRQDPGQGLRLIYYSQIVNDFQKGDIAEGYSVSREKKESFPLTVTSAQKNPTAFYLCASSIEDRNYGYTFGSGTRLTVV.

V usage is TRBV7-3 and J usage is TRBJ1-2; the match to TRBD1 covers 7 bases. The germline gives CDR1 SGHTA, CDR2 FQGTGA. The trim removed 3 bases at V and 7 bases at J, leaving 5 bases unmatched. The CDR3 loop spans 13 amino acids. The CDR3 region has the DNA TGTGCCAGCAGCTTGTCAGGGGGTGGTGGCTACACCTTC. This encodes CASSLSGGGGYTF.